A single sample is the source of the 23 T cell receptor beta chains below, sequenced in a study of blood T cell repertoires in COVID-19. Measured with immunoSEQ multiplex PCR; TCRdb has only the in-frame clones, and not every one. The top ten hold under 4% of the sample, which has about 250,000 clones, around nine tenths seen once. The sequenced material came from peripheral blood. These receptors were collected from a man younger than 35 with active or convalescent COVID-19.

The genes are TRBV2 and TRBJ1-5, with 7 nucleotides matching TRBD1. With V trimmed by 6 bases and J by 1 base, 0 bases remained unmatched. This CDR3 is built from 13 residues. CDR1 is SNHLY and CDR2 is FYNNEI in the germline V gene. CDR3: CASRGQSNQPQHF. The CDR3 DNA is TGTGCCAGCAGGGGACAGAGCAATCAGCCCCAGCATTTT.

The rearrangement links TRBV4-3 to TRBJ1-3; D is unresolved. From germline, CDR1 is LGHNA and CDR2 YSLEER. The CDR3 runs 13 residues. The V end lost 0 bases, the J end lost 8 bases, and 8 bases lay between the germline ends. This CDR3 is CASSQDVLHTIYF. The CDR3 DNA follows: TGCGCCAGCAGCCAAGATGTACTGCACACCATATATTTT.

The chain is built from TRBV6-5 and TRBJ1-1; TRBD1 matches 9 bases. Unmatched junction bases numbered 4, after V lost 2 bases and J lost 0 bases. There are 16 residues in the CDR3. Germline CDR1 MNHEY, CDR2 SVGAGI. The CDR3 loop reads CASSYGTGTLNTEAFF. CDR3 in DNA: TGTGCCAGCAGTTACGGGACAGGGACCTTGAACACTGAAGCTTTCTTT.

CDR3 coding DNA: TGTGCCAGCAGCCCCGGGACAGGGCTCGTGCGGGGGAGCTCCTACGAGCAGTACTTC. Translating gives CASSPGTGLVRGSSYEQYF. The chain has TRBV3-1 (or the pseudogene TRBV3-2) and TRBJ2-7, with 9 bases lining up with TRBD1. Germline V gives CDR1 LGHDT, CDR2 YNNKEL (reference sequence). With 4 bases clipped from V and 0 bases from J, the junction kept 16 bases outside the gene matches. The CDR3 has 19 amino acids.

The DNA of the CDR3 is TGTGCCAGCAGTCTTCCTAGTCCAGGGGGCGCAAGGGAAAAACTGTTTTTT. Translating gives CASSLPSPGGAREKLFF. The J gene is TRBJ1-4, the V gene TRBV6-6, with 8 bases fitting TRBD1. Germline V gene lookup returns CDR1 MNHNY and CDR2 SVGAGI (reference sequence). CDR3 size: 17 residues. V was pared by 5 bases and J by 8 bases, with 16 bases of the junction left unmatched.

CDR3 in amino acids: CASSTWTGLNTEAFF. CDR3 DNA sequence: TGTGCCAGCAGCACGTGGACAGGGCTGAACACTGAAGCTTTCTTT. This chain uses TRBV7-9 with TRBJ1-1; 8 bases match TRBD1. Per the germline V gene, CDR1 is SEHNR and CDR2 is FQNEAQ (reference sequence). V was pared by 5 bases and J by 0 bases, with 5 bases of the junction left unmatched. The CDR3 loop spans 15 amino acids. The full variable domain, rest sourced from reference TRBV7-9 and TRBJ1-1, is DTGVSQNPRHKITKRGQNVTFRCDPISEHNRLYWYRQTLGQGPEFLTYFQNEAQLEKSRLLSDRFSAERPKGSFSTLEIQRTEQGDSAMYLCASSTWTGLNTEAFFGQGTRLTVV.

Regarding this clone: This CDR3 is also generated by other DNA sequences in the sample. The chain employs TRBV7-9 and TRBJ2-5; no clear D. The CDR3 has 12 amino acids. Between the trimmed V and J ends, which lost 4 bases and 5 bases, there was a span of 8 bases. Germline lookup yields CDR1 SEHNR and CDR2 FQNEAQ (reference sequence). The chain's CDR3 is CASSSPSETQYF. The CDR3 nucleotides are TGTGCCAGCAGCTCCCCCTCGGAGACCCAGTACTTC.

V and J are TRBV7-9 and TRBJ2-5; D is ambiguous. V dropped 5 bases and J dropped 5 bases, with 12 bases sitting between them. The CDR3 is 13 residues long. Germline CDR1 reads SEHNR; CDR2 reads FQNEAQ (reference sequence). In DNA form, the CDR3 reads TGTGCCAGCAGCCCCCCCCCGAGCGAGACCCAGTACTTC. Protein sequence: CASSPPPSETQYF.

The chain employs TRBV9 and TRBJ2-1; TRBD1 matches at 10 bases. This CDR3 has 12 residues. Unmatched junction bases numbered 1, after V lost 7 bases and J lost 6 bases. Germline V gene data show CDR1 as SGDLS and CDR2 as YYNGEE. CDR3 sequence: CASGDRGNEQFF. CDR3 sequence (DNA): TGTGCCAGCGGGGACAGGGGCAATGAGCAGTTCTTC. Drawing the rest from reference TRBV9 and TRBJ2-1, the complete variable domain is DSGVTQTPKHLITATGQRVTLRCSPRSGDLSVYWYQQSLDQGLQFLIQYYNGEERAKGNILERFSAQQFPDLHSELNLSSLELGDSALYFCASGDRGNEQFFGPGTRLTVL.

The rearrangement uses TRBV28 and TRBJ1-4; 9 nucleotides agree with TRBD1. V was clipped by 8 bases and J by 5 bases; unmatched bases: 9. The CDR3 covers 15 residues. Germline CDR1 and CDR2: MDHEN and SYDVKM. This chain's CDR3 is CASSSPGTGNEKLFF. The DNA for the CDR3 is TGTGCCAGCTCGAGCCCCGGGACAGGGAATGAAAAACTGTTTTTT.

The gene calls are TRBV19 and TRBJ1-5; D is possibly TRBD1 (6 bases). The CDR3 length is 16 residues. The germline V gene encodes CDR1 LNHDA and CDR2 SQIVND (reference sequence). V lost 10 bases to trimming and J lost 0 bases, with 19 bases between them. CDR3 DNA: TGTGCCACCAGCCGCCCCGGGGGGCCTAGCAATCAGCCCCAGCATTTT. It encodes CATSRPGGPSNQPQHF.

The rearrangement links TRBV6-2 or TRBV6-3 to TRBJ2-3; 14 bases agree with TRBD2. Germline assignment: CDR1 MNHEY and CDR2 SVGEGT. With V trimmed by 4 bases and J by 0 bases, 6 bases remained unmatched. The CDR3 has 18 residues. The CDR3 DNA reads TGTGCCAGCAGTTGGACTAGCGGGAGGACCAAAAGCACAGATACGCAGTATTTT. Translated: CASSWTSGRTKSTDTQYF.

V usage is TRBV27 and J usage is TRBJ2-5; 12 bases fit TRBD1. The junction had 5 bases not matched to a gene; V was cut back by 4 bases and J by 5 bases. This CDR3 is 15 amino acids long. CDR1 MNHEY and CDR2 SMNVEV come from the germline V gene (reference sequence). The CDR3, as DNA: TGTGCCAGCAGTTGGGGACAGGGGGCAGGGGAGACCCAGTACTTC. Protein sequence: CASSWGQGAGETQYF.

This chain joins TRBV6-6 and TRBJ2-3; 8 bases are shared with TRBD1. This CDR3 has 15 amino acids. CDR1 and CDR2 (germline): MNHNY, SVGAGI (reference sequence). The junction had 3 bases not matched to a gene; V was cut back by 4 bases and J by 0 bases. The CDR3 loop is CASSSRQGSTDTQYF. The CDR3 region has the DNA TGTGCCAGCAGTTCGCGACAGGGGAGCACAGATACGCAGTATTTT.

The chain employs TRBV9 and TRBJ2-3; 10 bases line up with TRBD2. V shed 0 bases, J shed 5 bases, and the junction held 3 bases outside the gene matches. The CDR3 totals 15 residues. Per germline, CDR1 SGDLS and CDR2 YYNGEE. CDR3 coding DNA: TGTGCCAGCAGCGTAGTTCTAGCGGGAGTAGATACGCAGTATTTT. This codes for CASSVVLAGVDTQYF.

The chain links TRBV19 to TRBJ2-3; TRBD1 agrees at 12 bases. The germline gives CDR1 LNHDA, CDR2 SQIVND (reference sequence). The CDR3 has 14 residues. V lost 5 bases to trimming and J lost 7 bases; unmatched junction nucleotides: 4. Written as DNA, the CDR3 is TGTGCCAGTAGTGAGGGGACAGGGGGCCATACGCAGTATTTT. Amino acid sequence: CASSEGTGGHTQYF.

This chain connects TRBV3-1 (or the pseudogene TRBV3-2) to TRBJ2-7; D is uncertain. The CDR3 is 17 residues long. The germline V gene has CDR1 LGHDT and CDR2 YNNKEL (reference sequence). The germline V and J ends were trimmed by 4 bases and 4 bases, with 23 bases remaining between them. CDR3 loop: CASSPSGGAQAGYEQYF. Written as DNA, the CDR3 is TGTGCCAGCAGCCCCTCTGGTGGTGCGCAGGCCGGATACGAGCAGTACTTC.

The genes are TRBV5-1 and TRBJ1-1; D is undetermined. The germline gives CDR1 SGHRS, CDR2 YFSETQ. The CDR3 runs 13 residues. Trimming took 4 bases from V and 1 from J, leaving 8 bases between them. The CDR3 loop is CASSHPTNTEAFF. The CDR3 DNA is TGCGCCAGCAGCCACCCTACGAACACTGAAGCTTTCTTT.

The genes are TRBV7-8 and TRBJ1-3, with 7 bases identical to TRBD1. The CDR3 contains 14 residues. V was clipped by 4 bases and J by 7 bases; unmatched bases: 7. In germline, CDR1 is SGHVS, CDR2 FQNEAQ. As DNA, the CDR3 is TGTGCCAGCAGCTATGAACAGGGGTGGAACACCATATATTTT. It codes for CASSYEQGWNTIYF.

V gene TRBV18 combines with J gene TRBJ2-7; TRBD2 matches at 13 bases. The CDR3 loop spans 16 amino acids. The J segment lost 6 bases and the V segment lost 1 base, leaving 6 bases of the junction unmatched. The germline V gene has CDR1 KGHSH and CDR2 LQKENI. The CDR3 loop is CASSPLRTSGSREQYF. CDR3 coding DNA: TGTGCCAGCTCACCACTAAGGACTAGCGGGAGCCGCGAGCAGTACTTC.

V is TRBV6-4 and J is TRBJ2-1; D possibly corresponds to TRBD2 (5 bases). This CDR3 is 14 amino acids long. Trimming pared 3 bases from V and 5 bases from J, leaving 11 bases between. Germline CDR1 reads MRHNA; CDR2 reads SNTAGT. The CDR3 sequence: CASSEMTGNNEQFF. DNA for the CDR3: TGTGCCAGCAGTGAAATGACGGGAAACAATGAGCAGTTCTTC.

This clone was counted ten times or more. CDR3 nucleotides: TGTGCCAGCAGTTTGACACACTATGGCTACACCTTC. It is translated as CASSLTHYGYTF. This chain connects TRBV12-3 or TRBV12-4 to TRBJ1-2; D is uncertain. Trimming took 3 bases from V and 3 from J, leaving 5 bases between them. CDR3 length: 12 residues.

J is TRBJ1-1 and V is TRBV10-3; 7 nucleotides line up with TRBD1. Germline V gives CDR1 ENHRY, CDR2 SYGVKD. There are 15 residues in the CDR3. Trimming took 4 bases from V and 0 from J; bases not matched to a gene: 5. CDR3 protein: CAISVTGDMNTEAFF. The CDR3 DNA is TGTGCCATCAGTGTAACAGGGGATATGAACACTGAAGCTTTCTTT.